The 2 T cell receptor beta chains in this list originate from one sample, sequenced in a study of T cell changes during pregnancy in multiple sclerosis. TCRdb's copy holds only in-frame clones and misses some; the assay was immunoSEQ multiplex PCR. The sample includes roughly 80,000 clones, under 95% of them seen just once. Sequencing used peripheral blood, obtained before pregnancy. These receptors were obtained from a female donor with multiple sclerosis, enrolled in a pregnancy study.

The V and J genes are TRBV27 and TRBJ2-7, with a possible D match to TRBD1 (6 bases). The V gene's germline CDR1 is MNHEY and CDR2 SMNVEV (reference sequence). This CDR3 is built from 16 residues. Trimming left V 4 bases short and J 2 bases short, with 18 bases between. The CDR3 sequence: CASSSQKNGQTYEQYF. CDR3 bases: TGTGCCAGCAGTTCCCAAAAAAACGGACAGACCTACGAGCAGTACTTC.

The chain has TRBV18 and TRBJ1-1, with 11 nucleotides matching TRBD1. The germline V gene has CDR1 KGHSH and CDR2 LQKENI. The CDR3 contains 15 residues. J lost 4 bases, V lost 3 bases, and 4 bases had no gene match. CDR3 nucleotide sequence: TGTGCCAGCTCACCCGGGACAGGGGGGAGCACTGAAGCTTTCTTT. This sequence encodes CASSPGTGGSTEAFF.